Below, 22 T cell receptor beta chains from the same sample are listed, as sequenced in a study of CD8 T cells in ankylosing spondylitis. Study-level findings and limits: Blood from ankylosing spondylitis patients appeared to carry a characteristic roughly 8-variant TCR beta motif.

No antigen has been identified for these receptors. MiXCR was run by TCRdb on the 5' RACE reads, yielding one entry per CDR3 protein. The data show about 800,000 distinct CDR3 sequences, with over 9.5% seen just once and under 0.6% held by the top ten. The sample comprised blood, either unsorted or a sorted T cell fraction (not recorded which). The receptors were gathered from a male donor with ankylosing spondylitis.

The gene calls are TRBV7-9 and TRBJ2-5; D might be TRBD1 or TRBD2, each matching 6 bases. The CDR3 consists of 15 residues. Germline-derived CDR1 and CDR2 are SEHNR and FQNEAQ (reference sequence). The germline V and J ends were trimmed by 5 bases and 3 bases, with 16 bases remaining between them. The CDR3 protein is CASSPRLGGEETQYF. The CDR3 coding sequence is TGTGCCAGCAGCCCGAGGCTGGGGGGCGAAGAGACCCAGTACTTC.

This clonotype was counted at least ten times. The chain combines TRBV7-2 with TRBJ1-5, with D uncertain. Germline CDR1 SGHTA, CDR2 FQGNSA. This CDR3 is 12 amino acids long. Trimming shortened V by 1 base and J by 6 bases, and 4 bases separated the two germline ends. The CDR3, as DNA: TGTGCCAGCAGCTTAGATCTTCAGCCCCAGCATTTT. Translating it yields CASSLDLQPQHF. Filled out from reference TRBV7-2 and TRBJ1-5, the complete variable domain reads GAGVSQSPSNKVTEKGKDVELRCDPISGHTALYWYRQSLGQGLEFLIYFQGNSAPDKSGLPSDRFSAERTGGSVSTLTIQRTQQEDSAVYLCASSLDLQPQHFGDGTRLSIL.

This clonotype has more than one count but fewer than ten. The rearrangement joins TRBV30 to TRBJ2-1, with TRBD2 identical over 11 bases. The germline V gene has CDR1 GTSNPN and CDR2 SVGIG (reference sequence). The CDR3 contains 16 residues. Losses at the gene ends were 2 bases for V and 1 base for J; bases not matched to a gene: 4. The CDR3 DNA reads as TGTGCCTGGAGTCTCCCTAGCGGGGGGTCCTACAATGAGCAGTTCTTC. Translating it yields CAWSLPSGGSYNEQFF.

CDR3 coding DNA: TGCAGTGACCTCGACAGGGGCAACTATGGCTACACCTTC. This codes for CSDLDRGNYGYTF. The V call is TRBV20-1, the J call TRBJ1-2, with TRBD1 matching over 8 bases. The CDR3 totals 13 residues. Per germline, CDR1 DFQATT and CDR2 SNEGSKA (reference sequence). J gave up 2 bases and V 7 bases, and 6 bases lay outside the gene matches.

The rearrangement links TRBV12-3 or TRBV12-4 to TRBJ2-1; TRBD1 is a possible D gene (7 bases). The CDR3 runs 12 residues. The germline V and J ends were trimmed by 6 bases and 13 bases, with 16 bases remaining between them. The CDR3 nucleotides read TGTGCCAGCAGCGCGGGACAGTCACGACAGTTCTTC. Translated, it gives CASSAGQSRQFF.

This clonotype turned up a few times. The V call is TRBV10-3, the J call TRBJ1-1; 7 nucleotides match TRBD1. With 11 bases clipped from V and 2 bases from J, the junction kept 8 bases outside the gene matches. Germline V gives CDR1 ENHRY, CDR2 SYGVKD. The CDR3 consists of 13 residues. CDR3 sequence reads: CAVQGHLNTEAFF. The CDR3 DNA sequence: TGTGCCGTACAGGGGCACCTAAACACTGAAGCTTTCTTT.

This clonotype turned up a few times. The chain carries TRBV20-1 and TRBJ1-6, with D possibly TRBD1 on 6 matching bases. The germline gives CDR1 DFQATT, CDR2 SNEGSKA (reference sequence). V lost 6 bases to trimming and J lost 9 bases, with 18 bases between them. The CDR3 totals 14 residues. The CDR3 is CSAATGGLGSPLHF. In DNA, the CDR3 is TGCAGTGCGGCCACCGGGGGCTTGGGTTCACCCCTCCACTTT.

This clonotype was detected a few times. The chain uses TRBV7-2 and TRBJ1-5; possible D gene TRBD1, 6 bases. CDR3 size: 13 residues. Trimming pared 5 bases from V and 7 bases from J, leaving 12 bases between. The germline CDR1 and CDR2 sequences are SGHTA and FQGNSA. Written as DNA, the CDR3 is TGTGCCAGCAGCACGAGGGGGGGACAGCCCCAGCATTTT. This gives the protein CASSTRGGQPQHF.

This clonotype was recorded many times. The chain carries TRBV4-3 and TRBJ2-1; 9 positions agree with TRBD2. The CDR3 is made up of 16 amino acids. The J segment lost 6 bases and the V segment lost 3 bases, leaving 9 bases of the junction unmatched. Looked up from germline, CDR1 is LGHNA and CDR2 is YSLEER. The CDR3 sequence: CASSQVAGLAGNEQFF. The CDR3 DNA reads TGCGCCAGCAGCCAGGTAGCGGGACTAGCAGGCAATGAGCAGTTCTTC.

The rearrangement joins TRBV23-1 to TRBJ2-7; D is unclear. TRBV23-1 is flagged as an ORF with uncertain function. CDR3 size: 14 residues. The ends were cut back, 4 bases at V and 2 bases at J, with 12 bases in the middle. CDR3 sequence reads: CASSRVLYPYEQYF. The CDR3 bases are TGCGCCAGCAGTCGAGTGCTCTATCCCTACGAGCAGTACTTC.

The rearrangement links TRBV5-6 to TRBJ2-7; 8 bases agree with TRBD1. After removal of 2 bases from V and 3 bases from J, the junction contained 10 bases not matched to a gene. CDR3 length: 16 residues. Per germline, CDR1 SGHDT and CDR2 YYEEEE. The CDR3 DNA follows: TGTGCCAGCAGCTTCAGAGGACAGGGACTTAGCTACGAGCAGTACTTC. Residues: CASSFRGQGLSYEQYF. Combining the CDR3 with reference TRBV5-6 and TRBJ2-7 gives the whole variable domain DAGVTQSPTHLIKTRGQQVTLRCSPKSGHDTVSWYQQALGQGPQFIFQYYEEEERQRGNFPDRFSGHQFPNYSSELNVNALLLGDSALYLCASSFRGQGLSYEQYFGPGTRLTVT.

A few counts support this clonotype. The chain carries TRBV20-1 and TRBJ2-5; D uncertain. The germline V and J ends were trimmed by 5 bases and 1 base, with 8 bases remaining between them. The CDR3 contains 12 residues. Germline V gene sequence: CDR1 DFQATT, CDR2 SNEGSKA (reference sequence). CDR3 sequence: CSAHQIQETQYF. As DNA, the CDR3 is TGCAGTGCTCACCAGATCCAAGAGACCCAGTACTTC.

This sequence joins TRBV5-4 and TRBJ2-7; 7 bases are shared with TRBD1. This CDR3 is built from 14 residues. The V and J ends lost 4 bases and 3 bases, in that order; junction bases with no gene match: 7. CDR1 is SGHNT, CDR2 YYREEE, per germline (reference sequence). CDR3 sequence reads: CASSTISGGYEQYF. The DNA of the CDR3 is TGTGCCAGCAGCACCATCTCAGGGGGCTACGAGCAGTACTTC.

This clonotype was found a few times. The chain links TRBV20-1 to TRBJ2-1, with D perhaps matching TRBD2 (6 bases). Germline V gene sequence: CDR1 DFQATT, CDR2 SNEGSKA (reference sequence). Trimming removed 2 bases at V and 1 base at J, with 15 bases between. This CDR3 region has 16 residues. The CDR3 DNA sequence: TGCAGTGCTAGACCCCTAAGACTAGGTTCCTACAATGAGCAGTTCTTC. Protein: CSARPLRLGSYNEQFF.

This clonotype appeared a few times. The CDR3 region is CAISPTGTNQETQYF. In DNA form, the CDR3 reads TGTGCCATCAGCCCCACCGGGACTAACCAAGAGACCCAGTACTTC. J is TRBJ2-5 and V is TRBV10-3; 7 bases align to TRBD2. The V gene's germline CDR1 is ENHRY and CDR2 SYGVKD. V shed 6 bases, J shed 0 bases, and the junction held 7 bases outside the gene matches. CDR3 length equals 15 residues.

This clonotype was found many times. The gene calls are TRBV20-1 and TRBJ2-1; D uncertain. This CDR3 has 15 amino acids. Deletions cut 1 base from V and 0 bases from J, with 10 bases between. CDR1 DFQATT and CDR2 SNEGSKA come from the germline V gene (reference sequence). The CDR3 DNA is TGCAGTGCTAGAGCACGATCAAGCTCCTACAATGAGCAGTTCTTC. As protein: CSARARSSSYNEQFF.

This clonotype was seen only a few times. The chain carries TRBV12-3 or TRBV12-4 and TRBJ2-1; D perhaps matches TRBD2 (6 bases). Trimming shortened V by 4 bases and J by 0 bases, and 13 bases separated the two germline ends. There are 16 residues in the CDR3. CDR3 loop: CASSSDGGSSYNEQFF. The CDR3 region has the DNA TGTGCCAGCAGTTCAGACGGGGGAAGCTCCTACAATGAGCAGTTCTTC.

J is TRBJ1-4 and V is TRBV4-3; D perhaps matches TRBD1 (6 bases). The CDR3 has 15 residues. Trimming took off 0 bases at V and 8 bases at J, with 13 bases between the two ends. Germline loops: CDR1 LGHNA, CDR2 YSLEER. The CDR3 here is CASSQDHGRGEKLFF. As DNA, the CDR3 is TGCGCCAGCAGCCAAGATCACGGCAGGGGCGAAAAACTGTTTTTT.

In its sample, this clonotype was seen a few times. This chain links TRBV6-2 or TRBV6-3 with TRBJ2-1; no firm D call. The V gene's germline CDR1 is MNHEY and CDR2 SVGEGT. V was cut by 4 bases and J by 6 bases, with 10 bases left in between. The CDR3 consists of 13 residues. Here the CDR3 DNA reads TGTGCCAGCAGTTCGCGCCGACCCAATGAGCAGTTCTTC. Translating it yields CASSSRRPNEQFF.

The table lists this clonotype with many counts. This chain joins TRBV25-1 and TRBJ2-3, with D possibly TRBD2 on 5 matching bases. Germline V gives CDR1 MGHDK, CDR2 SYGVNS. Trimming cost V 5 bases and J 1 base, with 10 bases left between them. The CDR3 loop spans 14 amino acids. CDR3 DNA: TGTGCCAGCAGTAGCGGTCGGGGCACAGATACGCAGTATTTT. Encoded protein: CASSSGRGTDTQYF.

This clonotype was seen more than once but under ten times. V is TRBV20-1 and J is TRBJ2-2; D may be TRBD2 (5 bases). Germline CDR1 and CDR2: DFQATT and SNEGSKA (reference sequence). Trimming pared 2 bases from V and 1 base from J, leaving 8 bases between. CDR3 length equals 14 residues. DNA of the CDR3: TGCAGTGCTAGACACGGACTGAACACCGGGGAGCTGTTTTTT. This encodes CSARHGLNTGELFF.

The chain links TRBV20-1 to TRBJ2-1, with TRBD2 matching 10 bases. V lost 1 base, J lost 8 bases, and 5 bases stayed unmatched. The CDR3 is 14 residues long. Germline V lookup: CDR1 DFQATT, CDR2 SNEGSKA (reference sequence). The CDR3 coding sequence is TGCAGTGCTAGAGGTCTAGCGGGAGTCGATGAGCAGTTCTTC. Translated: CSARGLAGVDEQFF.